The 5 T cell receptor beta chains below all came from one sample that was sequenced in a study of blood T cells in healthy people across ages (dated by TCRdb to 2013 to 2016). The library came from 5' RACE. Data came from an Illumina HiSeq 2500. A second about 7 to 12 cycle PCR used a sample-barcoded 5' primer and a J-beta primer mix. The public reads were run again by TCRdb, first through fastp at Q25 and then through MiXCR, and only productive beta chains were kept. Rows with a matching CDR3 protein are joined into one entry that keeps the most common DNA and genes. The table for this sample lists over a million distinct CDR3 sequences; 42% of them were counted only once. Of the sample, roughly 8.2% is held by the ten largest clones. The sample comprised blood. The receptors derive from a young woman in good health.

The CDR3: CAWGGASGAYEQYF. CDR3 nucleotide sequence: TGTGCCTGGGGGGGGGCTAGCGGTGCCTACGAGCAGTACTTC. This chain links TRBV30 with TRBJ2-4; D is possibly TRBD2 (7 bases). Judging by the DNA end, TRBJ2-7 fits better; the J call may be wrong. Germline-derived CDR1 and CDR2 are GTSNPN and SVGIG (reference sequence). The CDR3 has 14 amino acids.

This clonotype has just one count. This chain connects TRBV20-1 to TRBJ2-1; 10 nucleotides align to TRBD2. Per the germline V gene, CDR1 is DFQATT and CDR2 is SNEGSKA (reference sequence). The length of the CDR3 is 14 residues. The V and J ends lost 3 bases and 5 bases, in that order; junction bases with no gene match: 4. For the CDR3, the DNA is TGCAGTGCTAGCCGCGGACTAGCGGACAATGAGCAGTTCTTC. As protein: CSASRGLADNEQFF.

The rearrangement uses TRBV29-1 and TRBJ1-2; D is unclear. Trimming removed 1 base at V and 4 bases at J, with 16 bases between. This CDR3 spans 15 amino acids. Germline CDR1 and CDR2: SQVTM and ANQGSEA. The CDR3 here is CSVEVMGQNAYGYTF. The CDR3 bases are TGCAGCGTTGAAGTTATGGGTCAGAACGCCTATGGCTACACCTTC.

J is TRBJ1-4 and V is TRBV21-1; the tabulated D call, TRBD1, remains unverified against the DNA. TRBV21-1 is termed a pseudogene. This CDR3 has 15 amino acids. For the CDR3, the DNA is TGTGCCTCAGCCAGCCCGACAGGGGGTCATGAAAAACTGTTTTTT. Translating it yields CASASPTGGHEKLFF.

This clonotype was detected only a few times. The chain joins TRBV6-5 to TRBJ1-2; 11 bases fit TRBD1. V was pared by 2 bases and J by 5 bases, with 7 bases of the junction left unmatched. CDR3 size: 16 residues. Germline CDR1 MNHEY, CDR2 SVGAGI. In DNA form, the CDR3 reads TGTGCCAGCAGTTACCAGCGGACAGGGGGCGCGTATGGCTACACCTTC. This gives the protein CASSYQRTGGAYGYTF.